This TCR beta chain was obtained from a study of blood T cells in healthy people across ages. Using a J-beta primer mix together with a sample-barcoded 5' primer, a second PCR was run for roughly 7 to 11 cycles. Through a template-switch adaptor with 12 random nucleotides, each cDNA molecule received a tag. Every sample returned 2.5 million or more CDR3-containing paired-end reads. From the 5' RACE reads, TCRdb called clonotypes with MiXCR, one entry per CDR3 protein. The repertoire holds 1.5 million to 2 million distinct CDR3 sequences, about two fifths seen once, with 23% in the top ten. The CDR3 extends over 14 amino acids. Trimming shortened V by 4 bases and J by 5 bases, and 15 bases separated the two germline ends. CDR1 is MNHEY and CDR2 is SVGAGI in the germline V gene. Study-level points and caveats: From one million sequenced T cells, diversity estimates were lower bounds. Relative to aged donors, long-lived donors carried more naive CD4+ cells and displayed higher diversity.

About this clonotype itself: The antigen is unknown.

The chain has TRBV6-5 and TRBJ2-7; D not resolved. Sequencing was carried out using blood. This receptor was identified in a human donor in good health. CDR3 sequence reads: CASSSWTPPHEQYF. The CDR3 region has the DNA TGTGCCAGCAGTTCGTGGACGCCACCCCACGAGCAGTACTTC.